A selection of T cell receptor beta chains follows, all from one sample in a study of response to subunit inactivated influenza vaccine. Each CDR3 protein is one row after TCRdb ran MiXCR on the RT-PCR reads. The table includes 550,000 to 800,000 distinct CDR3 sequences, approximately 13% detected once. This material consisted of PBMCs from blood, taken 14 days before vaccination. The origin of the receptors is a man aged 50 or older who received an inactivated influenza vaccine. Both conserved end residues are part of each CDR3. D genes are given only for firm matches. The size entry is marked missing in some rows and otherwise reads once, few, many or a size class.

V: TRBV5-6; D: NA; J: TRBJ1-1; size: NA; CDR3: CASSPGDGEAFF; DNA: TGTGCCAGCAGCCCCGGGGACGGTGAAGCTTTCTTT
V: TRBV27; D: NA; J: TRBJ1-1; size: NA; CDR3: CASSSLRSNTEAFF; DNA: TGTGCCAGCAGTTCTCTAAGGTCGAACACTGAAGCTTTCTTT
V: TRBV21-1; D: NA; J: TRBJ1-2; size: NA; CDR3: CASSKVAFGGYTF; DNA: TGTGCCAGCAGCAAAGTCGCGTTTGGAGGCTACACCTTC
V: TRBV14; D: NA; J: TRBJ2-1; size: NA; CDR3: CASSQVRPPYRHEQFF; DNA: TGTGCCAGCAGCCAAGTTCGCCCCCCCTACCGACATGAGCAGTTCTTC
V: TRBV6-2/TRBV6-3; D: TRBD1; J: TRBJ2-1; size: few; CDR3: CASSSLDRGRAYNEQFF; DNA: TGTGCCAGCAGCTCCCTCGACAGGGGGCGAGCCTACAATGAGCAGTTCTTC
V: TRBV12-3/TRBV12-4; D: TRBD2; J: TRBJ2-1; size: many; CDR3: CASILSGGPYNEQFF; DNA: TGTGCCAGCATCCTTAGCGGGGGGCCGTACAATGAGCAGTTCTTC
V: TRBV20-1; D: NA; J: TRBJ2-7; size: NA; CDR3: CSVRSRIRGNYEQYF; DNA: TGCAGTGTTAGAAGTAGGATCCGGGGGAACTACGAGCAGTACTTC
V: TRBV12-3/TRBV12-4; D: TRBD1; J: TRBJ2-7; size: few; CDR3: CASRPGQDYEQYF; DNA: TGTGCCAGCAGACCTGGACAGGACTACGAGCAGTACTTC
V: TRBV5-1; D: NA; J: TRBJ2-1; size: many; CDR3: CASSGGQSYNEQFF; DNA: TGCGCCAGCAGCGGAGGACAGTCCTACAATGAGCAGTTCTTC
V: TRBV19; D: NA; J: TRBJ2-2; size: few; CDR3: CASSIQHTGELFF; DNA: TGTGCCAGTAGTATACAGCACACCGGGGAGCTGTTTTTT
V: TRBV7-9; D: NA; J: TRBJ2-3; size: NA; CDR3: CASSFDIGGTDTQYF; DNA: TGTGCCAGCAGCTTTGATATCGGCGGCACAGATACGCAGTATTTT
V: TRBV11-2; D: NA; J: TRBJ2-3; size: many; CDR3: CASSFSLRLPGGTDTQYF; DNA: TGTGCCAGCAGCTTTTCCTTGCGCCTACCCGGGGGCACAGATACGCAGTATTTT
V: TRBV25-1; D: NA; J: TRBJ2-4; size: few; CDR3: CASSEGRAKNIQYF; DNA: TGTGCCAGCAGTGAAGGGCGGGCCAAAAACATTCAGTACTTC
V: TRBV14; D: NA; J: TRBJ2-1; size: NA; CDR3: CASSPLMRARHEQFF; DNA: TGTGCCAGCAGCCCCCTAATGAGGGCGCGGCATGAGCAGTTCTTC
V: TRBV28; D: NA; J: TRBJ2-7; size: NA; CDR3: CASSPYGLASYEQYF; DNA: TGTGCCAGCAGTCCCTACGGCCTAGCCTCCTACGAGCAGTACTTC
V: TRBV7-9; D: TRBD2; J: TRBJ2-7; size: NA; CDR3: CASSPSGGISYEQYF; DNA: TGTGCCAGCAGCCCTAGCGGGGGGATCTCCTACGAGCAGTACTTC
V: TRBV7-9; D: NA; J: TRBJ2-7; size: NA; CDR3: CASSAIFETYEQYF; DNA: TGTGCCAGCAGCGCCATCTTCGAGACCTACGAGCAGTACTTC
V: TRBV5-5; D: NA; J: TRBJ1-2; size: few; CDR3: CASSPIPGGKIYGYTF; DNA: TGTGCCAGCAGCCCGATTCCCGGAGGGAAAATCTATGGCTACACCTTC
V: TRBV11-2; D: TRBD2; J: TRBJ2-3; size: NA; CDR3: CASSFLLLREASTDTQYF; DNA: TGTGCCAGCAGCTTCTTGCTTTTGCGGGAGGCTAGCACAGATACGCAGTATTTT
V: TRBV10-1; D: NA; J: TRBJ2-1; size: few; CDR3: CASMLDRGPYNEQFF; DNA: TGCGCCAGCATGTTGGACCGGGGTCCCTACAATGAGCAGTTCTTC
V: TRBV6-2/TRBV6-3; D: TRBD2; J: TRBJ2-3; size: few; CDR3: CASDAGVGDTQYF; DNA: TGTGCCAGCGATGCGGGAGTGGGAGATACGCAGTATTTT
V: TRBV18; D: NA; J: TRBJ1-4; size: NA; CDR3: CASSPQRGVATNEKLFF; DNA: TGTGCCAGCTCACCACAGCGTGGCGTTGCAACTAATGAAAAACTGTTTTTT
V: TRBV5-4; D: NA; J: TRBJ2-5; size: few; CDR3: CASGAWGPQETQYF; DNA: TGTGCCAGCGGAGCTTGGGGGCCTCAAGAGACCCAGTACTTC
V: TRBV7-2; D: NA; J: TRBJ2-5; size: few; CDR3: CASSLAQGGMETQYF; DNA: TGTGCCAGCAGCTTAGCGCAGGGTGGGATGGAGACCCAGTACTTC
V: TRBV29-1; D: TRBD2; J: TRBJ2-1; size: NA; CDR3: CSANPSGSLNEQFF; DNA: TGCAGCGCAAATCCTAGCGGGAGCCTCAATGAGCAGTTCTTC
V: TRBV29-1; D: NA; J: TRBJ1-1; size: NA; CDR3: CSVLGSDTEAFF; DNA: TGCAGCGTTTTGGGTTCAGACACTGAAGCTTTCTTT
V: TRBV6-2/TRBV6-3; D: TRBD1; J: TRBJ2-7; size: few; CDR3: CASSNGPGQGYEQYF; DNA: TGTGCCAGCAGCAATGGCCCGGGACAGGGGTACGAGCAGTACTTC
V: TRBV29-1; D: NA; J: TRBJ2-7; size: NA; CDR3: CSVAEGGEQYF; DNA: TGCAGCGTTGCTGAAGGAGGCGAGCAGTACTTC
V: TRBV7-9; D: NA; J: TRBJ2-1; size: NA; CDR3: CASSLVAYTYNEQFF; DNA: TGTGCCAGCAGCTTAGTCGCCTATACCTACAATGAGCAGTTCTTC
V: TRBV11-1; D: TRBD2; J: TRBJ2-5; size: NA; CDR3: CASSPRTSGSIMGRETQYF; DNA: TGTGCCAGCAGCCCCCGGACTAGCGGGAGCATTATGGGGAGAGAGACCCAGTACTTC
V: TRBV12-3/TRBV12-4; D: NA; J: TRBJ2-5; size: few; CDR3: CASSLLASGQETQYF; DNA: TGTGCCAGCAGTTTATTAGCGTCCGGACAAGAGACCCAGTACTTC
V: TRBV29-1; D: TRBD1; J: TRBJ2-7; size: NA; CDR3: CSVGQGPHEQYF; DNA: TGCAGCGTAGGACAGGGCCCACACGAGCAGTACTTC
V: TRBV27; D: NA; J: TRBJ2-1; size: NA; CDR3: CASSRRGSYNEQFF; DNA: TGTGCCAGCTCCAGACGGGGCTCCTACAATGAGCAGTTCTTC
V: TRBV29-1; D: TRBD2; J: TRBJ2-1; size: few; CDR3: CSVRAGGIILYNEQFF; DNA: TGCAGCGTCAGAGCGGGGGGTATAATCCTCTACAATGAGCAGTTCTTC
V: TRBV6-2/TRBV6-3; D: TRBD2; J: TRBJ2-3; size: many; CDR3: CASSPVSGRTDTQYF; DNA: TGTGCCAGCAGCCCAGTTAGCGGGAGAACAGATACGCAGTATTTT
V: TRBV4-1; D: TRBD2; J: TRBJ2-1; size: few; CDR3: CASSRLAGTSGRNEQFF; DNA: TGCGCCAGCAGCCGCCTTGCTGGGACTAGCGGGAGAAATGAGCAGTTCTTC
V: TRBV5-1; D: NA; J: TRBJ2-5; size: many; CDR3: CASSLAGTGETQYF; DNA: TGCGCCAGCAGCTTGGCCGGGACGGGGGAGACCCAGTACTTC
V: TRBV4-3; D: NA; J: TRBJ2-3; size: many; CDR3: CASSQDLGGVADTQYF; DNA: TGCGCCAGCAGCCAAGACCTCGGGGGTGTTGCAGATACGCAGTATTTT
V: TRBV28; D: NA; J: TRBJ1-1; size: NA; CDR3: CASSLPLVMNTEAFF; DNA: TGTGCCAGCAGCCTCCCGTTGGTCATGAACACTGAAGCTTTCTTT
V: TRBV29-1; D: TRBD2; J: TRBJ2-5; size: few; CDR3: CSVGPTSGRGGETQYF; DNA: TGCAGCGTTGGCCCGACTAGCGGGAGGGGGGGGGAGACCCAGTACTTC
V: TRBV12-3/TRBV12-4; D: NA; J: TRBJ2-2; size: many; CDR3: CASSSQGVGELFF; DNA: TGTGCCAGCAGTTCACAGGGTGTCGGGGAGCTGTTTTTT
V: TRBV7-9; D: NA; J: TRBJ1-1; size: few; CDR3: CASSNYGQGWNTEAFF; DNA: TGTGCCAGCAGCAACTACGGGCAGGGTTGGAACACTGAAGCTTTCTTT
V: TRBV18; D: NA; J: TRBJ1-1; size: few; CDR3: CASSPTRDHNRAAFF; DNA: TGTGCCAGCTCACCAACTCGAGACCACAACAGGGCTGCTTTCTTT
V: TRBV4-3; D: TRBD2; J: TRBJ2-3; size: NA; CDR3: CASSQPPQRGGQDTQYF; DNA: TGCGCCAGCAGCCAGCCCCCCCAGCGGGGGGGCCAAGATACGCAGTATTTT
V: TRBV20-1; D: NA; J: TRBJ2-5; size: NA; CDR3: CSAIGGLRTDGETQYF; DNA: TGCAGTGCTATAGGCGGCCTCCGGACGGATGGGGAGACCCAGTACTTC
V: TRBV20-1; D: TRBD2; J: TRBJ2-7; size: NA; CDR3: CSATRALFSGGSYEQYF; DNA: TGCAGTGCTACCAGAGCCCTCTTTAGCGGGGGTAGCTACGAGCAGTACTTC
V: TRBV3-1; D: NA; J: TRBJ1-5; size: few; CDR3: CASSQDLWNQPQHF; DNA: TGTGCCAGCAGCCAAGATCTGTGGAATCAGCCCCAGCATTTT
V: TRBV6-5; D: NA; J: TRBJ2-5; size: many; CDR3: CASSSSGVQTQYF; DNA: TGTGCCAGCAGTTCCAGTGGGGTACAGACCCAGTACTTC
V: TRBV5-1; D: TRBD1; J: TRBJ2-3; size: many; CDR3: CASSLLGQGTDTQYF; DNA: TGCGCCAGCAGCTTATTGGGACAGGGCACAGATACGCAGTATTTT
V: TRBV4-3; D: NA; J: TRBJ2-2; size: NA; CDR3: CSSSLYGELFF; DNA: TGCTCCAGCAGTCTCTACGGGGAGCTGTTTTTT
V: TRBV18; D: TRBD1; J: TRBJ1-1; size: few; CDR3: CASSPRRGQFTTEAFF; DNA: TGTGCCAGCTCACCTCGGAGGGGGCAATTTACAACTGAAGCTTTCTTT
V: TRBV7-8; D: NA; J: TRBJ1-1; size: many; CDR3: CASRGANTEAFF; DNA: TGTGCCAGCAGGGGGGCCAACACTGAAGCTTTCTTT
V: TRBV7-3; D: TRBD2; J: TRBJ2-1; size: few; CDR3: CASSLSSGRANEQFF; DNA: TGTGCCAGCAGCCTCTCTAGTGGGAGGGCCAATGAGCAGTTCTTC
V: TRBV20-1; D: TRBD1; J: TRBJ1-5; size: few; CDR3: CSAKWAGTGPHQPQHF; DNA: TGCAGTGCTAAATGGGCCGGGACAGGGCCTCATCAGCCCCAGCATTTT
V: TRBV6-1; D: NA; J: TRBJ2-7; size: NA; CDR3: CASRPGLAGASYYEQYF; DNA: TGTGCCAGCAGACCCGGACTGGCGGGGGCCTCATACTACGAGCAGTACTTC
V: TRBV5-5; D: NA; J: TRBJ2-1; size: NA; CDR3: CASSLEVHSSNEQFF; DNA: TGTGCCAGCAGCTTGGAGGTGCACAGTTCCAATGAGCAGTTCTTC
V: TRBV5-5; D: NA; J: TRBJ2-7; size: many; CDR3: CASSLEEFFGEQYF; DNA: TGTGCCAGCAGCTTGGAAGAATTTTTTGGGGAGCAGTACTTC
V: TRBV5-6; D: NA; J: TRBJ1-5; size: NA; CDR3: CASSRGGVERQPQHF; DNA: TGTGCCAGCAGCCGTGGGGGGGTTGAGCGTCAGCCCCAGCATTTT
V: TRBV11-2; D: TRBD1; J: TRBJ1-6; size: NA; CDR3: CASSLNTGQGLPLHF; DNA: TGTGCCAGCAGCTTGAACACGGGACAGGGGTTGCCCCTCCACTTT